Below, 20 T cell receptor beta chains from the same sample are listed, as sequenced in a study of PD-L1 blockade in urothelial cancer. Sequenced by immunoSEQ multiplex PCR; TCRdb stores in-frame clones only, minus some. Among tens of thousands of clones listed, roughly 79% were seen once. The time point denotes: pretreatment peripheral blood. The input for sequencing was PBMCs, taken around atezolizumab (anti-PD-L1) treatment. All receptors come from a man in his 70s with urothelial cancer.

The genes are TRBV5-8 and TRBJ1-1; TRBD1 is a possible D gene (5 bases). Germline V gene lookup returns CDR1 SGHTS and CDR2 YDEGEE. V was trimmed by 2 bases and J by 4 bases, leaving 15 bases between them. CDR3 length equals 15 residues. The CDR3 DNA is TGTGCCAGCAGCTTTTCAGGGTTTTTGGCCACTGAAGCTTTCTTT. Its translation: CASSFSGFLATEAFF.

The chain carries TRBV10-2 and TRBJ2-7, with D tentatively TRBD2 (6 bases). Trimming stripped 7 bases from V and 6 bases from J, with 19 bases between. The germline CDR1 and CDR2 sequences are WSHSY and SAAADI. This CDR3 spans 14 amino acids. The CDR3 DNA reads TGCGCCAGCACCGGGACGGGGGTCGGCGTCGAGCAGTACTTC. Translated, it gives CASTGTGVGVEQYF.

V gene TRBV10-3 combines with J gene TRBJ2-7, with 14 bases identical to TRBD2. The CDR3 consists of 16 residues. With 3 bases clipped from V and 5 bases from J, the junction kept 6 bases outside the gene matches. The germline CDR1 and CDR2 sequences are ENHRY and SYGVKD. Here the CDR3 reads CAISDGTSGSLDEQYF. CDR3 DNA: TGTGCCATCAGTGATGGGACTAGCGGGAGCCTCGACGAGCAGTACTTC.

The V call is TRBV27, the J call TRBJ1-5; no clear D gene. Germline loops: CDR1 MNHEY, CDR2 SMNVEV (reference sequence). The CDR3 loop spans 15 amino acids. V lost 7 bases, J lost 0 bases, and 13 bases lay in between. The CDR3 DNA follows: TGTGCCAGCACCCCCGCCGGTTCTAGCAATCAGCCCCAGCATTTT. Protein product: CASTPAGSSNQPQHF.

This clone has only one observation. The gene calls are TRBV29-1 and TRBJ1-1; a possible D gene is TRBD1 (6 bases). CDR3 length: 13 amino acids. With 8 bases removed from V and 1 base from J, the gap between germline ends came to 14 bases. Germline values: CDR1 SQVTM, CDR2 ANQGSEA. The CDR3 region has the DNA TGCAGCTCCTTTCGGGGGGCGAACACTGAAGCTTTCTTT. Translated: CSSFRGANTEAFF.

V is TRBV2 and J is TRBJ2-1; 12 positions agree with TRBD2. CDR3 length equals 15 residues. In germline, CDR1 is SNHLY, CDR2 FYNNEI. Germline trimming cut 6 bases from V and 6 bases from J; bases unmatched to any gene: 6. Here the CDR3 reads CASRPGLAGRNEQFF. DNA for the CDR3: TGTGCCAGCAGACCAGGACTAGCGGGACGCAATGAGCAGTTCTTC. The variable domain in full, completed from reference TRBV2 and TRBJ2-1, reads EPEVTQTPSHQVTQMGQEVILRCVPISNHLYFYWYRQILGQKVEFLVSFYNNEISEKSEIFDDQFSVERPDGSNFTLKIRSTKLEDSAMYFCASRPGLAGRNEQFFGPGTRLTVL.

This clone was seen a few times. The rearrangement joins TRBV19 to TRBJ1-1, with D hard to call. Trimming pared 7 bases from V and 5 bases from J, leaving 11 bases between. The CDR3 extends over 12 amino acids. CDR1 is LNHDA and CDR2 is SQIVND in the germline V gene (reference sequence). CDR3 DNA: TGTGCCAGTATGTCCCGGGGAACTGAAGCTTTCTTT. Its protein is CASMSRGTEAFF.

The chain carries TRBV9 and TRBJ2-1; 7 bases map to TRBD2. Germline trimming cut 0 bases from V and 1 base from J; bases unmatched to any gene: 4. Germline CDR1 is SGDLS and CDR2 is YYNGEE. CDR3 length equals 16 residues. The CDR3 sequence: CASSVGGSRSYNEQFF. CDR3 DNA sequence: TGTGCCAGCAGCGTAGGCGGGAGTCGATCCTACAATGAGCAGTTCTTC.

This rearrangement joins TRBV7-9 to TRBJ2-1, with D maybe TRBD2 (5 bases). Trimming left V 0 bases short and J 4 bases short, with 7 bases between. Germline V gene sequence: CDR1 SEHNR, CDR2 FQNEAQ (reference sequence). The CDR3 contains 14 residues. The CDR3 sequence is CASSLAGVYNEQFF. The DNA for the CDR3 is TGTGCCAGCAGCTTAGCGGGAGTGTACAATGAGCAGTTCTTC.

The J gene is TRBJ2-1, the V gene TRBV5-1; 7 bases are shared with TRBD2. Germline V gene data show CDR1 as SGHRS and CDR2 as YFSETQ. Trimming removed 4 bases from V and 0 bases from J; junction bases left unmatched: 4. CDR3 length equals 15 residues. Here the CDR3 DNA reads TGCGCCAGCAGCCGCACTAGCGTCTCCTACAATGAGCAGTTCTTC. Translation: CASSRTSVSYNEQFF.

A few counts support this clone. This chain uses TRBV28 with TRBJ1-5, with D perhaps TRBD1 (6 bases). V was shortened by 10 bases and J by 7 bases, with 14 bases between the two germline ends. Germline V gene sequence: CDR1 MDHEN, CDR2 SYDVKM. This CDR3 spans 12 amino acids. CDR3: CATLRGGQPQHF. The CDR3 DNA reads TGTGCCACCCTCAGGGGCGGGCAGCCCCAGCATTTT.

This clone was seen a handful of times. The V gene is TRBV5-1, the J gene TRBJ2-1; TRBD1 matches 9 bases. This CDR3 has 14 residues. J was trimmed by 9 bases and V by 3 bases; bases with no gene match: 7. Germline V lookup: CDR1 SGHRS, CDR2 YFSETQ. The CDR3 protein is CASSWRDRVGEQFF. The CDR3 DNA sequence: TGCGCCAGCAGCTGGAGGGACAGGGTGGGTGAGCAGTTCTTC.

CDR3 residues: CASSLADGAGGGADTQYF. The CDR3 coding sequence is TGTGCCAGCAGCTTAGCGGATGGAGCGGGAGGAGGTGCAGATACGCAGTATTTT. The chain uses TRBV7-6 and TRBJ2-3, with TRBD2 identical over 9 bases. The CDR3 sequence is 18 residues long. V lost 0 bases to trimming and J lost 4 bases; unmatched junction nucleotides: 11. The germline V gene encodes CDR1 SGHVS and CDR2 FNYEAQ.

Written as DNA, the CDR3 is TGTGCCACCAGCCCAGGGGGCTATACCAGAGGTCAGCCCCAGCATTTT. It specifies CATSPGGYTRGQPQHF. The chain recombines TRBV15 with TRBJ1-5, with TRBD1 identical over 8 bases. Trimming took 5 bases from V and 6 from J; bases not matched to a gene: 12. Germline V CDR1 and CDR2: LNHNV, YYDKDF (reference sequence). This CDR3 has 16 residues.

V usage is TRBV27 and J usage is TRBJ1-3; 8 positions match TRBD1. With 5 bases clipped from V and 0 bases from J, the junction kept 3 bases outside the gene matches. Germline V gene data show CDR1 as MNHEY and CDR2 as SMNVEV (reference sequence). CDR3 length: 15 amino acids. The CDR3 reads CASSAGQGSGNTIYF. CDR3 sequence (DNA): TGTGCCAGCAGTGCAGGACAGGGCTCTGGAAACACCATATATTTT.

The chain is built from TRBV5-1 and TRBJ1-1; D is perhaps TRBD1 (6 bases). Germline CDR1 and CDR2: SGHRS and YFSETQ. The ends were cut back, 9 bases at V and 4 bases at J, with 19 bases in the middle. The CDR3 runs to 14 residues. The CDR3 region is CATAMSGGSTEAFF. The CDR3, as DNA: TGCGCCACCGCAATGTCGGGGGGCTCCACTGAAGCTTTCTTT.

The genes are TRBV5-4 and TRBJ1-1, with D perhaps matching TRBD1 (5 bases). Per the germline V gene, CDR1 is SGHNT and CDR2 is YYREEE (reference sequence). The V and J ends lost 6 bases and 3 bases respectively, with 15 bases between them. This CDR3 has 14 residues. The CDR3 here is CASTPVGADTEAFF. In DNA, the CDR3 is TGTGCCAGCACCCCGGTAGGGGCTGACACTGAAGCTTTCTTT.

This clone was counted between two and nine times. This sequence joins TRBV19 and TRBJ1-5; maybe TRBD1 (6 bases). Trimming cost V 7 bases and J 5 bases, with 21 bases left between them. The CDR3 is 16 residues long. CDR1 LNHDA and CDR2 SQIVND come from the germline V gene (reference sequence). The CDR3 bases are TGTGCCAGTACCCATAATAGGTACAGGGTTGATCAGCCCCAGCATTTT. Protein product: CASTHNRYRVDQPQHF.

The chain combines TRBV5-1 with TRBJ2-7; perhaps TRBD1 as D (8 bases). V was shortened by 5 bases and J by 4 bases, with 16 bases between the two germline ends. Germline loops: CDR1 SGHRS, CDR2 YFSETQ. The CDR3 is 14 residues long. The CDR3 here is CASRGGTGPYEQYF. The CDR3 nucleotides are TGCGCCAGCAGGGGGGGGACAGGCCCTTACGAGCAGTACTTC.

This clone has only one observation. The rearrangement links TRBV6-1 to TRBJ2-1, with 8 bases that match TRBD2. The junction had 13 bases not matched to a gene; V was cut back by 4 bases and J by 5 bases. Germline V gene data show CDR1 as MNHNS and CDR2 as SASEGT. This CDR3 region has 17 residues. The CDR3: CASSAYLVSGKNNEQFF. The CDR3, as DNA: TGTGCCAGCAGTGCTTACCTGGTTAGCGGGAAAAACAATGAGCAGTTCTTC.